The rows below give T cell receptor beta chains drawn from one sample of a study of T cells in Graves' hyperthyroidism and ophthalmopathy. In TCRdb, the multiplex PCR reads were re-called with MiXCR into one record per CDR3 protein. The table shows about 520,000 distinct CDR3 sequences, with roughly a quarter occurring only once. Input material: blood. The receptors come from a woman in her 30s with Graves' ophthalmopathy. CDR3s include the opening cysteine and the closing phenylalanine or tryptophan. The order of the fields is V gene, D gene, J gene, clone size, CDR3 DNA, CDR3 protein. A D gene is named only where the DNA matches it firmly. The size of a clone is reported for some rows only, either as once, few or many, or as a class for expanded clones.

TRBV6-5	-	TRBJ1-2	many	TGTGCCAGCAGTTTAGACAGGAGCTATGGCTACACCTTC	CASSLDRSYGYTF
TRBV2	-	TRBJ2-7	-	TGTGCCGGCAGGGCGGCAGTCCACTCCTACGAGCAGTACTTC	CAGRAAVHSYEQYF
TRBV10-1	TRBD1	TRBJ2-7	-	TGCGCCAGCAGTGAGAGGACAGGTGACTACGAGCAGTACTTC	CASSERTGDYEQYF
TRBV4-1	-	TRBJ1-5	few	TGCGCCAGCAGCCAAGACGGACAGTCTTGGGGTCAGCCCCAGCATTTT	CASSQDGQSWGQPQHF
TRBV12-3/TRBV12-4	TRBD1	TRBJ2-7	-	TGTGCCAGCAGGCTACAGGGGTTTGAGCAGTACTTC	CASRLQGFEQYF
TRBV20-1	TRBD1	TRBJ2-5	many	TGCAGTGCTAGACGGACAGGGGTGTACCAAGAGACCCAGTACTTC	CSARRTGVYQETQYF
TRBV6-2/TRBV6-3	-	TRBJ1-2	-	TGTGCCAGCAGTTACTCGCAGAGGGGAGATGGCTACACCTTC	CASSYSQRGDGYTF
TRBV6-5	-	TRBJ2-7	-	TGTGCCAGCAGTTACACCCCAGAGTACGAGCAGTACTTC	CASSYTPEYEQYF
TRBV12-3/TRBV12-4	-	TRBJ1-2	many	TGTGCCAGCAAACCTGGACAGACAGATGGCTACACCTTC	CASKPGQTDGYTF
TRBV10-3	-	TRBJ2-7	-	TGTGCCATCAGTGGGAACAGTCGCTACGAGCAGTACTTC	CAISGNSRYEQYF
TRBV30	-	TRBJ2-7	many	TGTGCCTGGGACGGTGCAGGGGACGAGCAGTACTTC	CAWDGAGDEQYF
TRBV27	-	TRBJ1-1	-	TGTGCCAGCAGTCCGAGGTACGCCCGGATCGGCACTGAAGCTTTCTTT	CASSPRYARIGTEAFF
TRBV19	-	TRBJ1-1	-	TGTGCCAGTAGTATAGATCCCGGCACTGAAGCTTTCTTT	CASSIDPGTEAFF
TRBV28	-	TRBJ1-1	-	TGTGCCAGCACTGAAACGAACACTGAAGCTTTCTTT	CASTETNTEAFF
TRBV13	TRBD1	TRBJ2-5	-	TGTGCCAGCAGCCAGGACAGGGGTGTCGAAGAGACCCAGTACTTC	CASSQDRGVEETQYF
TRBV19	-	TRBJ2-7	few	TGTGCCACATCTCAGGATACCTACGAGCAGTACTTC	CATSQDTYEQYF
TRBV27	TRBD2	TRBJ2-5	-	TGTGCCAGCAGTTGGACTAGCGGACCCCAAGAGACCCAGTACTTC	CASSWTSGPQETQYF
TRBV19	-	TRBJ1-5	many	TGTGCCAGTAGTATTCAGAGGTTTCAGCCCCAGCATTTT	CASSIQRFQPQHF
TRBV24-1	-	TRBJ2-2	few	TGTGCCACCAGTGATTCAGGGAGGACCGGGGAGCTGTTTTTT	CATSDSGRTGELFF
TRBV2	-	TRBJ2-7	many	TGTGCCTCTGGGGGTCGGGGGTCCGTCTACGAGCAGTACTTC	CASGGRGSVYEQYF
TRBV27	-	TRBJ1-5	-	TGTGCCAGCAGTTTATCTATACGGGTAAATCAGCCCCAGCATTTT	CASSLSIRVNQPQHF
TRBV28	TRBD1	TRBJ1-2	many	TGTGCCAGCAGCTACGTGGGACAGGGAGCCTTTGGCTACACCTTC	CASSYVGQGAFGYTF
TRBV6-4	-	TRBJ2-7	many	TGTGCCAGCAGTGACTCGACTGGACTCGCTGGTCCTACGATGGAGCAGTACTTC	CASSDSTGLAGPTMEQYF
TRBV11-2	-	TRBJ2-7	-	TGTGCCAGCAGCTTAGATGGTGGTAGCGGCTACGAGCAGTACTTC	CASSLDGGSGYEQYF